The present T cell receptor beta chain was sequenced within a study of immune characterization of retroperitoneal liposarcoma. TCRdb independently ran MiXCR on the PCR reads; one entry per CDR3 protein. Among several thousand distinct CDR3 sequences listed, approximately 28% were seen once. Germline CDR1 is MNHNS and CDR2 is SASEGT. Trimming removed 5 bases from V and 3 bases from J, with 16 bases in between. The CDR3 is made up of 15 amino acids. This clonotype was counted at least ten times. Material for sequencing was blood. This chain links TRBV6-1 with TRBJ1-1; D may be TRBD1 (5 bases). This receptor was obtained from a male donor with retroperitoneal liposarcoma. CDR3 residues: CASSPEGSRYTEAFF. DNA for the CDR3: TGTGCCAGCAGTCCTGAGGGGAGTCGGTACACTGAAGCTTTCTTT.